The 20 T cell receptor beta chains presented below share a single source sample, sequenced in a study of PD-L1 blockade in urothelial cancer. Time point noted: pretreatment peripheral blood. Libraries were prepared by immunoSEQ multiplex PCR; TCRdb keeps only in-frame clonotypes and omits some of them. The table records 35,000 to 45,000 clones, approximately 91% of them present only once. Sequencing was performed on PBMCs, taken around atezolizumab (anti-PD-L1) treatment. These receptors were taken from a woman aged 55-70 years with urothelial cancer.

This chain connects TRBV10-2 to TRBJ2-3; weak D call: TRBD1 (5 bases). Trimming shortened V by 3 bases and J by 2 bases, and 9 bases separated the two germline ends. Germline V lookup: CDR1 WSHSY, CDR2 SAAADI. The CDR3 is made up of 14 amino acids. The chain's CDR3 is CASSDPGSTDTQYF. DNA of the CDR3: TGCGCCAGCAGTGACCCAGGGTCCACAGATACGCAGTATTTT.

The chain combines TRBV6-5 with TRBJ1-3; D perhaps matches TRBD1 (5 bases). Germline values: CDR1 MNHEY, CDR2 SVGAGI. V was pared by 5 bases and J by 1 base, with 12 bases between. This CDR3 contains 15 residues. The CDR3 here is CASSRSRQSGNTIYF. The CDR3 region has the DNA TGTGCCAGCAGTAGAAGTCGACAGTCTGGAAACACCATATATTTT.

The chain uses TRBV5-1 and TRBJ2-1; TRBD2 aligns across 11 bases. Germline CDR1 and CDR2: SGHRS and YFSETQ. Unmatched junction bases numbered 7, after V lost 3 bases and J lost 5 bases. CDR3 length equals 16 residues. CDR3 loop: CASSSPRLAGNNEQFF. For the CDR3, the DNA is TGCGCCAGCAGCTCCCCTCGACTAGCGGGAAACAATGAGCAGTTCTTC. Full variable domain (missing parts from reference TRBV5-1 and TRBJ2-1): KAGVTQTPRYLIKTRGQQVTLSCSPISGHRSVSWYQQTPGQGLQFLFEYFSETQRNKGNFPGRFSGRQFSNSRSEMNVSTLELGDSALYLCASSSPRLAGNNEQFFGPGTRLTVL.

The V call is TRBV4-2, the J call TRBJ1-3, with D perhaps TRBD1 (5 bases). Trimming took 1 base from V and 3 from J, leaving 16 bases between them. This CDR3 comprises 17 residues. Germline CDR1 LGHNA, CDR2 YNFKEQ. The CDR3 DNA sequence: TGTGCCAGCAGCCAAGGGAAACCGGGACTTCTTGGAAACACCATATATTTT. It codes for CASSQGKPGLLGNTIYF.

This clone appeared a single time. The gene calls are TRBV28 and TRBJ2-3; 8 positions match TRBD2. This CDR3 region has 18 residues. Trimming removed 2 bases from V and 1 base from J; junction bases left unmatched: 11. Germline CDR1 is MDHEN and CDR2 is SYDVKM. CDR3 coding DNA: TGTGCCAGCAGTTTACACGGAGCGGCGGGAGGCCGCACAGATACGCAGTATTTT. Translated: CASSLHGAAGGRTDTQYF.

V gene TRBV15 combines with J gene TRBJ1-1; possible D gene TRBD1, 5 bases. Germline V lookup: CDR1 LNHNV, CDR2 YYDKDF (reference sequence). CDR3 length: 13 residues. V dropped 5 bases and J dropped 6 bases, with 13 bases sitting between them. CDR3 nucleotides: TGTGCCACCAGCGTAAGCCAGGGCGCTGAAGCTTTCTTT. As protein: CATSVSQGAEAFF.

The genes are TRBV9 and TRBJ2-3, with no clear D. This CDR3 has 15 residues. The germline V and J ends were trimmed by 3 bases and 5 bases, with 16 bases remaining between them. From germline, CDR1 is SGDLS and CDR2 YYNGEE. The DNA of the CDR3 is TGTGCCAGCAGCGCGTCGGCTAGGTTAGAAGATACGCAGTATTTT. It translates to CASSASARLEDTQYF.

The chain has TRBV6-5 and TRBJ2-7, with 9 nucleotides matching TRBD1. V gave up 8 bases and J gave up 2 bases; unmatched junction bases: 4. The CDR3 runs to 13 residues. CDR1 is MNHEY and CDR2 is SVGAGI in the germline V gene. The CDR3 nucleotides are TGTGCCAGCGGGGGACAGGGCCCCTACGAGCAGTACTTC. Protein: CASGGQGPYEQYF.

This sequence joins TRBV19 and TRBJ2-7; D is unresolved. The CDR3 consists of 17 residues. Germline V gene lookup returns CDR1 LNHDA and CDR2 SQIVND (reference sequence). Trimming left V 3 bases short and J 0 bases short, with 18 bases between. The CDR3 sequence: CASSITFVSPISYEQYF. As DNA, the CDR3 is TGTGCCAGTAGTATTACCTTTGTGAGCCCCATCTCCTACGAGCAGTACTTC.

The chain has TRBV15 and TRBJ2-7, with 7 positions matching TRBD1. CDR3 length: 16 amino acids. V shed 2 bases and J 2 bases; nucleotides not matched to a gene: 9. Germline CDR1 and CDR2: LNHNV and YYDKDF (reference sequence). The chain's CDR3 is CATSRRSTGAPYEQYF. CDR3 sequence (DNA): TGTGCCACCAGCAGACGGAGCACAGGGGCTCCCTACGAGCAGTACTTC.

The genes are TRBV6-1 and TRBJ2-1; 8 bases fit TRBD2. The CDR3 length is 16 residues. Germline V gene sequence: CDR1 MNHNS, CDR2 SASEGT. V gave up 0 bases and J gave up 4 bases; unmatched junction bases: 5. CDR3 protein: CASSEASGTMYNEQFF. The CDR3 nucleotides read TGTGCCAGCAGTGAAGCTAGCGGGACCATGTACAATGAGCAGTTCTTC.

The chain recombines TRBV4-1 with TRBJ2-3; D might be TRBD2 (5 bases). This CDR3 spans 18 amino acids. Germline assignment: CDR1 MGHRA and CDR2 YSYEKL. The V end lost 4 bases, the J end lost 6 bases, and 26 bases lay between the germline ends. CDR3 coding DNA: TGCGCCAGCAGCCCACAAAAAGGCGGAACTAGTAGGATGGATACGCAGTATTTT. Its protein product is CASSPQKGGTSRMDTQYF.

The V call is TRBV4-1, the J call TRBJ1-2, with TRBD1 as a possible D gene (6 bases). The germline V gene has CDR1 MGHRA and CDR2 YSYEKL. Deletions cut 4 bases from V and 6 bases from J, with 18 bases between. The CDR3 has 15 residues. The CDR3 loop is CASSPREGVGNGYTF. CDR3 DNA sequence: TGCGCCAGCAGCCCCCGCGAGGGGGTAGGGAATGGCTACACCTTC.

V gene TRBV28 combines with J gene TRBJ1-2, with TRBD1 matching over 10 bases. The CDR3 is 14 residues long. Germline assignment: CDR1 MDHEN and CDR2 SYDVKM. V lost 4 bases to trimming and J lost 6 bases; unmatched junction nucleotides: 5. The CDR3 coding sequence is TGTGCCAGCAGTTCCTCCGGGACAGGGGATGGCTACACCTTC. Encoded protein: CASSSSGTGDGYTF.

The rearrangement links TRBV19 to TRBJ1-1, with D unclear. Trimming shortened V by 4 bases and J by 1 base, and 4 bases separated the two germline ends. Germline V gene data show CDR1 as LNHDA and CDR2 as SQIVND (reference sequence). This CDR3 has 12 amino acids. CDR3 DNA: TGTGCCAGTAGTACAGGGAACACTGAAGCTTTCTTT. This sequence encodes CASSTGNTEAFF. Together with reference TRBV19 and TRBJ1-1, the CDR3 gives the full variable domain: DGGITQSPKYLFRKEGQNVTLSCEQNLNHDAMYWYRQDPGQGLRLIYYSQIVNDFQKGDIAEGYSVSREKKESFPLTVTSAQKNPTAFYLCASSTGNTEAFFGQGTRLTVV.

This clone has just a few counts. The chain recombines TRBV7-6 with TRBJ2-1, with D unresolved. The CDR3 length is 13 residues. V lost 4 bases to trimming and J lost 6 bases, with 10 bases between them. CDR1 and CDR2 (germline): SGHVS, FNYEAQ. CDR3 bases: TGTGCCAGCAGCTCGAGTCGTGGCAATGAGCAGTTCTTC. Translation gives CASSSSRGNEQFF.

The V and J genes are TRBV6-1 and TRBJ1-5; D unresolved. V lost 7 bases, J lost 3 bases, and 10 bases lay in between. This CDR3 is built from 13 residues. CDR1 is MNHNS, CDR2 SASEGT, per germline. The CDR3 loop reads CASIRENNQPQHF. The CDR3 DNA is TGTGCCAGCATCCGGGAAAACAATCAGCCCCAGCATTTT.

This chain joins TRBV7-2 and TRBJ2-5, with D perhaps matching TRBD1 (7 bases). V dropped 3 bases and J dropped 0 bases, with 11 bases sitting between them. Germline lookup yields CDR1 SGHTA and CDR2 FQGNSA. The CDR3 is 15 residues long. The CDR3 sequence is CASSLAGQYQETQYF. CDR3 DNA: TGTGCCAGCAGCTTGGCGGGACAGTACCAAGAGACCCAGTACTTC.

J is TRBJ2-1 and V is TRBV28; D not certain. The ends were cut back, 2 bases at V and 2 bases at J, with 7 bases in the middle. This CDR3 region has 14 residues. Germline CDR1 reads MDHEN; CDR2 reads SYDVKM. The CDR3 region is CASSLASAYNEQFF. CDR3 bases: TGTGCCAGCAGTTTAGCCAGCGCCTACAATGAGCAGTTCTTC. The full variable domain, its missing parts supplied by reference TRBV28 and TRBJ2-1, is DVKVTQSSRYLVKRTGEKVFLECVQDMDHENMFWYRQDPGLGLRLIYFSYDVKMKEKGDIPEGYSVSREKKERFSLILESASTNQTSMYLCASSLASAYNEQFFGPGTRLTVL.

This clone is medium-sized in the sample. The CDR3 here is CASSPGTSFYNEQFF. For the CDR3, the DNA is TGCGCCAGCAGCCCCGGGACTAGCTTCTACAATGAGCAGTTCTTC. This chain joins TRBV4-3 and TRBJ2-1, with TRBD2 matching over 9 bases. The CDR3 has 15 amino acids. Germline CDR1 is LGHNA and CDR2 is YSLEER. Trimming removed 4 bases from V and 3 bases from J; junction bases left unmatched: 4.